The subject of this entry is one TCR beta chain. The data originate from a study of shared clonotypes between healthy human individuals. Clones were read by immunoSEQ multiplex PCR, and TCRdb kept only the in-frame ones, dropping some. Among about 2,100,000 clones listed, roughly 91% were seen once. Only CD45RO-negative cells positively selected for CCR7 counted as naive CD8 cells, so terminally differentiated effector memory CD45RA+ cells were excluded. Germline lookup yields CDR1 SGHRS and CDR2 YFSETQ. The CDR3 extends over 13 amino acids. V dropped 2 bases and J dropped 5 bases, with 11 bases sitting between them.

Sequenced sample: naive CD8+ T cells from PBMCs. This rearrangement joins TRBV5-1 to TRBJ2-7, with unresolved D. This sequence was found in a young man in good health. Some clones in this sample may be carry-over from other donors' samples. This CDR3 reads CASSFWFDDEQYF. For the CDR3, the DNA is TGCGCCAGCAGCTTCTGGTTCGATGACGAGCAGTACTTC.